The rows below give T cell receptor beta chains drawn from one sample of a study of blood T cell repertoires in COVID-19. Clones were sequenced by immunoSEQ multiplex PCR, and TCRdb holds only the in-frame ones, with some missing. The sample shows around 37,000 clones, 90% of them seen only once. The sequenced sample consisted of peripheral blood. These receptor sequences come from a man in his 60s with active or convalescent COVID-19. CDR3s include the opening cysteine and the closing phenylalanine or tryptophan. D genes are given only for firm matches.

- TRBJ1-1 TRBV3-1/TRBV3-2 CASSQGGLTFF TGTGCCAGCAGCCAAGGCGGGTTGACTTTCTTT
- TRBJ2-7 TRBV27 CASSSTGFNYEQYF TGTGCCAGCAGTTCGACAGGCTTCAACTACGAGCAGTACTTC
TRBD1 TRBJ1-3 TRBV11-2 CASSYGTGSGNTIYF TGTGCCAGCAGCTACGGGACAGGCTCTGGAAACACCATATATTTT
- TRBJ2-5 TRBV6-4 CASSSAVQQETQYF TGTGCCAGCAGTTCGGCGGTCCAACAAGAGACCCAGTACTTC
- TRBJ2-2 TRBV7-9 CASSLFAAGELFF TGTGCCAGCAGCTTATTCGCAGCCGGGGAGCTGTTTTTT
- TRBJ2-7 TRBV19 CASSMLGRDSYEQYF TGTGCCAGTAGTATGCTGGGGAGAGACTCCTACGAGCAGTACTTC
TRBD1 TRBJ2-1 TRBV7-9 CASSQGVENEQFF TGTGCCAGCAGTCAGGGGGTTGAGAATGAGCAGTTCTTC
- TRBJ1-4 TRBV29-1 CSVAPGAVGGLFF TGCAGCGTCGCCCCCGGGGCCGTGGGGGGACTGTTTTTT
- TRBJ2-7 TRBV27 CASSSRGTGLYEQYF TGTGCCAGCAGTTCAAGGGGCACCGGGCTCTACGAGCAGTACTTC
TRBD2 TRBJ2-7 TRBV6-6 CASSYKTGGYEQYF TGTGCCAGCAGTTACAAAACGGGAGGCTACGAGCAGTACTTC
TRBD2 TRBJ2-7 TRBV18 CASSPATGGYEQYF TGTGCCAGCTCACCAGCGACGGGAGGGTACGAGCAGTACTTC
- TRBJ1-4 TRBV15 CATSLGGGEKLFF TGTGCCACCAGCTTGGGGGGAGGGGAAAAACTGTTTTTT